The rows below give T cell receptor beta chains drawn from one sample of a study of human T cells and chemical hapten exposure. A single record per CDR3 protein comes from TCRdb applying MiXCR to the RACE reads. The sample records about 350,000 distinct CDR3 sequences, more than 5% being singletons. The starting material was whole blood, obtained in connection with sensitization to the hapten diphenylcyclopropenone (DPC). The origin of the receptors is a woman between 18 and 30 years old with alopecia areata. Some clones in this sample may be carry-over from other donors' samples. CDR3s include the opening cysteine and the closing phenylalanine or tryptophan. A D gene is named only where the DNA matches it firmly. Only part of the rows carry a size: once, few, many, or a class if the clone is expanded.

TRBV7-2	TRBJ2-5	.	.	CASSAVGAQYF	TGTGCCAGCAGCGCCGTAGGGGCCCAGTACTTC
TRBV6-2/TRBV6-3	TRBJ1-1	.	many	CASSYLQPRGTEAFF	TGTGCCAGCAGTTACTTACAGCCGAGAGGCACTGAAGCTTTCTTT
TRBV2	TRBJ2-2	TRBD1	few	CASSEAGTGGTGELFF	TGTGCCAGCAGTGAAGCAGGGACAGGGGGCACCGGGGAGCTGTTTTTT
TRBV7-2	TRBJ2-5	TRBD2	few	CASSSQRGGLKTQYF	TGTGCCAGCAGCTCCCAGCGGGGGGGCTTGAAGACCCAGTACTTC
TRBV5-1	TRBJ2-5	TRBD1	.	CASSLFGTAQTLKETQYF	TGCGCCAGCAGCTTGTTTGGGACAGCTCAAACACTAAAAGAGACCCAGTACTTC
TRBV12-3/TRBV12-4	TRBJ1-5	.	few	CASSMGGGLNQPQHF	TGTGCCAGCAGTATGGGAGGGGGGTTGAATCAGCCCCAGCATTTT
TRBV29-1	TRBJ1-1	.	many	CSAVQDGGKTEAFF	TGCAGCGCTGTTCAGGACGGGGGGAAGACTGAAGCTTTCTTT
TRBV10-3	TRBJ1-5	.	few	CAISESYREDQPQHF	TGTGCCATCAGTGAGTCGTACAGGGAGGATCAGCCCCAGCATTTT
TRBV29-1	TRBJ1-2	.	many	CSVEAYRGGYTF	TGCAGCGTTGAAGCCTACAGAGGGGGCTACACCTTC
TRBV6-1	TRBJ1-1	.	.	CASSPLGGGGVNTEAFF	TGTGCCAGCAGTCCCCTCGGGGGTGGGGGGGTGAACACTGAAGCTTTCTTT
TRBV5-4	TRBJ1-5	.	few	CASSMEVLGPQHF	TGTGCCAGCAGCATGGAGGTTCTGGGGCCCCAGCATTTT
TRBV9	TRBJ2-2	TRBD1	.	CASSVGTGANTGELFF	TGTGCCAGCAGCGTAGGGACAGGGGCGAACACCGGGGAGCTGTTTTTT
TRBV7-2	TRBJ2-2	.	.	CASILFATGELFF	TGTGCCAGCATTCTCTTTGCCACCGGGGAGCTGTTTTTT
TRBV6-6	TRBJ1-1	TRBD1	few	CASRTMGQGLEAFF	TGTGCCAGCAGAACGATGGGACAGGGCCTTGAAGCTTTCTTT
TRBV3-1	TRBJ1-1	TRBD1	many	CASSQETGDQFF	TGTGCCAGCAGCCAAGAGACAGGGGATCAGTTCTTT
TRBV6-1	TRBJ1-2	.	many	CASSEADRQFYGYTF	TGTGCCAGCAGTGAAGCGGATAGACAGTTCTATGGCTACACCTTC
TRBV6-1	TRBJ2-3	.	.	CASSEQGLDTDTQYF	TGTGCCAGCAGTGAACAGGGGCTCGACACAGATACGCAGTATTTT
TRBV3-1	TRBJ1-4	.	many	CASSQDATGEKLFF	TGTGCCAGCAGCCAAGACGCGACCGGGGAAAAACTGTTTTTT
TRBV3-1	TRBJ2-2	TRBD2	few	CASSQDDVTSGGNTGELFF	TGTGCCAGCAGCCAAGACGACGTTACTAGCGGGGGTAACACCGGGGAGCTGTTTTTT
TRBV28	TRBJ1-5	.	many	CASKPPGQGLWSNQPQHF	TGTGCCAGCAAACCCCCCGGGCAGGGTCTTTGGTCCAATCAGCCCCAGCATTTT
TRBV7-2	TRBJ1-1	TRBD1	many	CASSPDRGEAFF	TGTGCCAGCAGCCCGGACAGGGGTGAAGCTTTCTTT
TRBV4-1	TRBJ2-5	.	few	CASSQEVRGQETQYF	TGCGCCAGCAGCCAAGAAGTAAGGGGGCAAGAGACCCAGTACTTC
TRBV7-2	TRBJ1-2	TRBD1	many	CASSLAPGQGGYGYTF	TGTGCCAGCAGCTTAGCCCCAGGACAGGGGGGCTATGGCTACACCTTC
TRBV7-3	TRBJ1-1	TRBD1	many	CASSIPNYRGLNTEAFF	TGTGCCAGCAGCATTCCAAACTACAGGGGGCTGAACACTGAAGCTTTCTTT
TRBV27	TRBJ2-1	.	.	CASSPFGPHNEQFF	TGTGCCAGCAGTCCCTTCGGGCCCCACAATGAGCAGTTCTTC
TRBV7-2	TRBJ2-1	.	many	CASSSSSYNEQFF	TGTGCCAGCAGTTCTAGCTCCTACAATGAGCAGTTCTTC
TRBV20-1	TRBJ2-3	TRBD1	many	CSASLQGASTDTQYF	TGCAGTGCTAGTCTACAGGGGGCTAGCACAGATACGCAGTATTTT
TRBV4-2	TRBJ1-1	.	few	CASSQGVRGARTEAFF	TGTGCCAGCAGCCAAGGAGTCAGAGGGGCGCGGACTGAAGCTTTCTTT
TRBV29-1	TRBJ1-3	.	many	CSVEESGNTIYF	TGCAGCGTTGAAGAATCTGGAAACACCATATATTTT
TRBV6-5	TRBJ1-1	TRBD1	many	CASSSDRETFF	TGTGCCAGCAGTTCGGACAGGGAAACTTTCTTT
TRBV7-9	TRBJ2-3	.	.	CASSLGTDSNSPTDTQYF	TGTGCCAGCAGCTTAGGGACAGACTCCAACAGTCCCACAGATACGCAGTATTTT
TRBV20-1	TRBJ2-7	.	few	CSARDGASAGEQYF	TGCAGTGCTAGAGATGGGGCTTCGGCGGGCGAGCAGTACTTC
TRBV9	TRBJ2-7	.	few	CASSAVGDNPYEQYF	TGTGCCAGCAGCGCAGTTGGGGACAACCCATACGAGCAGTACTTC
TRBV12-3/TRBV12-4	TRBJ2-7	TRBD1	few	CASSPGQGAVNEQYF	TGTGCCAGCAGTCCCGGACAGGGGGCAGTCAACGAGCAGTACTTC
TRBV29-1	TRBJ1-1	TRBD1	many	CSANRGTEAFF	TGCAGCGCCAACAGGGGAACGGAAGCTTTCTTT
TRBV7-3	TRBJ2-5	.	.	CASSLTLVDEETQYF	TGTGCCAGCAGCTTAACGTTAGTCGACGAGGAGACCCAGTACTTC
TRBV29-1	TRBJ1-2	.	many	CSVEEHYGYTF	TGCAGCGTTGAAGAACACTATGGCTACACCTTC
TRBV6-5	TRBJ2-2	TRBD2	.	CASSYRGLAGGPGGELFF	TGTGCCAGCAGTTACCGGGGACTAGCGGGGGGGCCTGGCGGGGAGCTGTTTTTT
TRBV6-6	TRBJ2-7	TRBD1	many	CASSYSRDRGDEQYF	TGTGCCAGCAGTTACTCGCGGGACAGGGGTGACGAGCAGTACTTC
TRBV6-1	TRBJ2-1	TRBD1	.	CASRIQDRPLDEQFF	TGTGCCAGCAGGATCCAGGACAGGCCGTTGGATGAGCAGTTCTTC
TRBV4-2	TRBJ2-3	TRBD2	few	CASSQDEAGTRTDTQYF	TGTGCCAGCAGCCAAGACGAAGCGGGAACGCGCACAGATACGCAGTATTTT
TRBV29-1	TRBJ2-2	.	.	CSVYQASGELFF	TGCAGCGTTTATCAGGCCTCCGGGGAGCTGTTTTTT
TRBV4-3	TRBJ2-7	.	.	CASSQVLRAEQYF	TGCGCCAGCAGCCAAGTTCTCAGGGCCGAGCAGTACTTC
TRBV12-3/TRBV12-4	TRBJ2-2	TRBD1	many	CASSQRQGAIGELFF	TGTGCCAGCAGTCAAAGACAGGGGGCGATCGGGGAGCTGTTTTTT
TRBV4-3	TRBJ2-2	.	many	CASSQGLGENTGELFF	TGCGCCAGCAGCCAAGGGTTAGGAGAGAACACCGGGGAGCTGTTTTTT
TRBV27	TRBJ2-7	TRBD2	many	CASSIGGYEQYF	TGTGCCAGCAGTATCGGGGGGTACGAGCAGTACTTC
TRBV29-1	TRBJ1-2	.	.	CSVGAGTGYTF	TGCAGCGTTGGGGCGGGGACGGGCTACACCTTC
TRBV6-2/TRBV6-3	TRBJ1-1	TRBD1	many	CASSWGQGASEAFF	TGTGCCAGCAGCTGGGGACAGGGGGCAAGTGAAGCTTTCTTT
TRBV2	TRBJ2-7	TRBD1	.	CVPDRGAYEQYF	TGTGTCCCGGACAGGGGGGCCTACGAGCAGTACTTC